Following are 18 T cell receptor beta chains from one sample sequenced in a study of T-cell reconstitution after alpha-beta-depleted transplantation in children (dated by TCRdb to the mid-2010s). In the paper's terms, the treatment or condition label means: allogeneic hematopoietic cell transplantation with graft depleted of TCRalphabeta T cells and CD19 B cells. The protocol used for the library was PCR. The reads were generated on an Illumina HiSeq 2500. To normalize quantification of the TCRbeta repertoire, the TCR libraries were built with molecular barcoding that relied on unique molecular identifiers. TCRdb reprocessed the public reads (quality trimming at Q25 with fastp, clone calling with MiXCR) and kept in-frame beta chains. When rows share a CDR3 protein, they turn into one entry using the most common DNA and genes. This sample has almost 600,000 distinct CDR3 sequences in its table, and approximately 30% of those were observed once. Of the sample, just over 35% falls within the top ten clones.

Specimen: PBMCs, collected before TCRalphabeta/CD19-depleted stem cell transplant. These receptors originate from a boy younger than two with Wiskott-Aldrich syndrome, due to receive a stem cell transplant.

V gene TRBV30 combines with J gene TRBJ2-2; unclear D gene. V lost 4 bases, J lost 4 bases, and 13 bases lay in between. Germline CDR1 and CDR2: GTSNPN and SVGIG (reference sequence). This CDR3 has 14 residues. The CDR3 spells CAWNTRSGTGELFF. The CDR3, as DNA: TGTGCCTGGAATACGCGGTCGGGCACCGGGGAGCTGTTTTTT.

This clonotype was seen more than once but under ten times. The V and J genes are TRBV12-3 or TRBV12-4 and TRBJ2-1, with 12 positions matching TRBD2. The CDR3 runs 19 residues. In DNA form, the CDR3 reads TGTGGGGGGATCAGAGGGGTGGCTAGCGGGAGGGCCGACTACAATGAGCAGTTCTTC. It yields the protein CGGIRGVASGRADYNEQFF.

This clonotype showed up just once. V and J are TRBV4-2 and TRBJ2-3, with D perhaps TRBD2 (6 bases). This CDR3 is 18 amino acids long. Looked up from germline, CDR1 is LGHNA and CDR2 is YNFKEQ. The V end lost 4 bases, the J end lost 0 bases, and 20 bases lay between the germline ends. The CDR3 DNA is TGTGCCAGCAGCCTTCTAACCCCGGGACTCACTAGCACAGATACGCAGTATTTT. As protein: CASSLLTPGLTSTDTQYF.

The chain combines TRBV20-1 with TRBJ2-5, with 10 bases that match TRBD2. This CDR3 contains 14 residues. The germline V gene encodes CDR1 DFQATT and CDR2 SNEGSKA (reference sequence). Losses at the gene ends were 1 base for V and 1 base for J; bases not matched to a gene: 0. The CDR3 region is CSARGTSGQETQYF. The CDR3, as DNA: TGCAGTGCTAGAGGGACTAGCGGCCAAGAGACCCAGTACTTC.

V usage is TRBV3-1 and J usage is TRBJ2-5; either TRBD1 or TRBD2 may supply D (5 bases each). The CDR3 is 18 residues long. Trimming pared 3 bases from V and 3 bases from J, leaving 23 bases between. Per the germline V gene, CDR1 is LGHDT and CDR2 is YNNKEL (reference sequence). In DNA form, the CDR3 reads TGTGCCAGCAGCCAGAATTGGGGGTTCCCAATTGATGAAGAGACCCAGTACTTC. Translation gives CASSQNWGFPIDEETQYF.

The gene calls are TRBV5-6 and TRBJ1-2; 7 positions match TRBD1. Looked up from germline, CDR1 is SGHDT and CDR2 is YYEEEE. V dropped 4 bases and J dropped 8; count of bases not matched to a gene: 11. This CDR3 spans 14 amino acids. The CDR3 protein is CASSRDRPSEGYTF. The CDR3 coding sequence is TGTGCCAGCAGCCGGGACAGACCGTCGGAGGGCTACACCTTC.

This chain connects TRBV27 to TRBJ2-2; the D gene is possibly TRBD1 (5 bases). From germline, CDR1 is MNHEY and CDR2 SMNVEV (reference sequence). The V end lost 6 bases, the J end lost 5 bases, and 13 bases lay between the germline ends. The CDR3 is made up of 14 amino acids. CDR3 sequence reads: CASRPTVTTGELFF. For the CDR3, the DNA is TGTGCCAGCAGGCCGACAGTTACAACCGGGGAGCTGTTTTTT.

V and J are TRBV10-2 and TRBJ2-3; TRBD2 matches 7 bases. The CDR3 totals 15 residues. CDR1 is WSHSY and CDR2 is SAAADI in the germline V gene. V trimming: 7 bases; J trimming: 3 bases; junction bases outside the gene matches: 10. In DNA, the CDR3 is TGCGCCAGCAAATTTGCGGGAGTGGTGACAGATACGCAGTATTTT. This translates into CASKFAGVVTDTQYF.

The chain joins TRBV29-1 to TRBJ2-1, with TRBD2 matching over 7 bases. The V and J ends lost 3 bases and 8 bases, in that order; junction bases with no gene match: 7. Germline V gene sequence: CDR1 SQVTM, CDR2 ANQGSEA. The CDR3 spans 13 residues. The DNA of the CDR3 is TGCAGCGTTGATAAGGCTAGCGGATATGAGCAGTTCTTC. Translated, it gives CSVDKASGYEQFF.

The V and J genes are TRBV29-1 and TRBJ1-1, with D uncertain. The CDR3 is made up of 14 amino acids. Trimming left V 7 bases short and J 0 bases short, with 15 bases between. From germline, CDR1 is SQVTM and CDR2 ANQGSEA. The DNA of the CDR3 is TGCAGCGCCGAGTTACAGTTTATGAACACTGAAGCTTTCTTT. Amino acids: CSAELQFMNTEAFF. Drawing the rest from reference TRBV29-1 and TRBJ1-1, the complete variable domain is SAVISQKPSRDICQRGTSLTIQCQVDSQVTMMFWYRQQPGQSLTLIATANQGSEATYESGFVIDKFPISRPNLTFSTLTVSNMSPEDSSIYLCSAELQFMNTEAFFGQGTRLTVV.

The CDR3 loop reads CASSEQLAGAFADTQYF. In DNA, the CDR3 is TGCGCCAGCAGCGAACAACTAGCGGGGGCCTTCGCAGATACGCAGTATTTT. The rearrangement joins TRBV5-1 to TRBJ2-3; TRBD2 aligns across 11 bases. CDR1 SGHRS and CDR2 YFSETQ come from the germline V gene. The CDR3 has 17 residues. Trimming cost V 4 bases and J 4 bases; bases outside gene matches: 11.

Here the CDR3 reads CASSPGSGIQETQYF. In DNA, the CDR3 is TGTGCCAGCTCACCGGGGAGCGGGATTCAAGAGACCCAGTACTTC. The chain recombines TRBV18 with TRBJ2-5, with TRBD2 matching 7 bases. V dropped 3 bases and J dropped 2; count of bases not matched to a gene: 6. Germline V lookup: CDR1 KGHSH, CDR2 LQKENI. The CDR3 totals 15 residues.

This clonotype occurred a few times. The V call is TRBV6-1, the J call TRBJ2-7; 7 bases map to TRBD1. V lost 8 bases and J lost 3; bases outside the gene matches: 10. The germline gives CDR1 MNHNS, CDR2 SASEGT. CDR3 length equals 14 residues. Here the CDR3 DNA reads TGTGCCAGCCACAAGACAGGGAAGGGCTACGAGCAGTACTTC. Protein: CASHKTGKGYEQYF.

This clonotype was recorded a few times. CDR3 region: CASSTAGTLNEQFF. CDR3 sequence (DNA): TGTGCCAGCAGCACGGCCGGGACTCTTAATGAGCAGTTCTTC. The chain recombines TRBV5-5 with TRBJ2-1; tentatively, D is TRBD2 (6 bases). The germline V gene has CDR1 SGHKS and CDR2 YYEKEE (reference sequence). V was clipped by 4 bases and J by 7 bases, with 15 bases between them. The CDR3 is 14 amino acids.

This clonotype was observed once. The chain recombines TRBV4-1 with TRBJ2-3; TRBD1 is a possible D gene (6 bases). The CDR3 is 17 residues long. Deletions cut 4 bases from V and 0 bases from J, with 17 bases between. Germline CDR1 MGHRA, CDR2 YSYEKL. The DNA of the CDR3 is TGCGCCAGCAGCCTAGGGGCAGGGGCCCTTAGCACAGATACGCAGTATTTT. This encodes CASSLGAGALSTDTQYF.

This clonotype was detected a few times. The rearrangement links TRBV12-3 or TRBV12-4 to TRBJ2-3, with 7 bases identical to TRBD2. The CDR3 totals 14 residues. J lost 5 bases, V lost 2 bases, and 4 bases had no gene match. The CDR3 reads CASSLRRELDTQYF. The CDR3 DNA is TGTGCCAGCAGTTTAAGGCGGGAGTTAGATACGCAGTATTTT.

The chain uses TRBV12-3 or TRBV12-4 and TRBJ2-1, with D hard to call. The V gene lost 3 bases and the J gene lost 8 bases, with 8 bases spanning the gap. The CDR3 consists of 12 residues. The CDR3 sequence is CASSFKVDEQFF. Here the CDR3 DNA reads TGTGCCAGCAGTTTCAAAGTCGATGAGCAGTTCTTC.

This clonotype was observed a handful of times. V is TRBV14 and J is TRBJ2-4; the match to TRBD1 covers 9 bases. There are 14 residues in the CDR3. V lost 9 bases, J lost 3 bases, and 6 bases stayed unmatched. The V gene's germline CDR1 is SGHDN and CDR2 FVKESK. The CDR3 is CARKHRGLKNIQYF. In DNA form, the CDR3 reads TGTGCCAGGAAACACAGGGGGCTCAAAAACATTCAGTACTTC. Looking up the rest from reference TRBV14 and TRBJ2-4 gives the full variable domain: EAGVTQFPSHSVIEKGQTVTLRCDPISGHDNLYWYRRVMGKEIKFLLHFVKESKQDESGMPNNRFLAERTGGTYSTLKVQPAELEDSGVYFCARKHRGLKNIQYFGAGTRLSVL.